Shown below are 5 T cell receptor beta chains from a single sample sequenced in a study of T cell responses to AZD1222 COVID-19 vaccine. Assay used: immunoSEQ multiplex PCR; TCRdb lists only in-frame clones, some missing. The repertoire includes 150,000 or so clones, under 95% of them detected once, and approximately 4.7% sits in the top ten. The sample in question was peripheral blood, obtained on day 0 of AZD1222 vaccination. These receptors all come from an adult in good health.

The chain has TRBV4-2 and TRBJ1-1; D gene uncertain. The CDR3 sequence is 14 residues long. Per germline, CDR1 LGHNA and CDR2 YNFKEQ. The ends were cut back, 4 bases at V and 4 bases at J, with 13 bases in the middle. CDR3 coding DNA: TGTGCCAGCAGCCCAGCGACACCTTCCACTGAAGCTTTCTTT. Its protein product is CASSPATPSTEAFF.

V and J are TRBV12-3 or TRBV12-4 and TRBJ2-5; D ambiguous. The ends were cut back, 8 bases at V and 4 bases at J, with 14 bases in the middle. This CDR3 has 13 residues. The CDR3 coding sequence is TGTGCCAGCTCCCTTTTGAGAGGAGAGACCCAGTACTTC. It codes for CASSLLRGETQYF.

The chain carries TRBV24-1 and TRBJ1-2; the D gene is possibly TRBD1 (5 bases). V lost 2 bases and J lost 4, with 10 bases in between. There are 14 residues in the CDR3. CDR1 and CDR2 from the germline V gene are KGHDR and SFDVKD. Here the CDR3 DNA reads TGTGCCACCAGTGATTGGGGACGGTCCTATGGCTACACCTTC. This sequence encodes CATSDWGRSYGYTF.

The chain uses TRBV30 and TRBJ1-2, with 8 bases identical to TRBD1. From germline, CDR1 is GTSNPN and CDR2 SVGIG (reference sequence). V was pared by 5 bases and J by 4 bases, with 6 bases of the junction left unmatched. The length of the CDR3 is 13 residues. The CDR3 nucleotides are TGTGCCTGGCAACAGGGGGAGGGCTATGGCTACACCTTC. This sequence encodes CAWQQGEGYGYTF.

The J gene is TRBJ2-1, the V gene TRBV10-3; 10 nucleotides line up with TRBD1. The germline V gene has CDR1 ENHRY and CDR2 SYGVKD. There are 12 residues in the CDR3. V lost 6 bases, J lost 8 bases, and 1 base stayed unmatched. CDR3 DNA sequence: TGTGCCATCAGGGGACAGGGGCATGAGCAGTTCTTC. Translating gives CAIRGQGHEQFF.